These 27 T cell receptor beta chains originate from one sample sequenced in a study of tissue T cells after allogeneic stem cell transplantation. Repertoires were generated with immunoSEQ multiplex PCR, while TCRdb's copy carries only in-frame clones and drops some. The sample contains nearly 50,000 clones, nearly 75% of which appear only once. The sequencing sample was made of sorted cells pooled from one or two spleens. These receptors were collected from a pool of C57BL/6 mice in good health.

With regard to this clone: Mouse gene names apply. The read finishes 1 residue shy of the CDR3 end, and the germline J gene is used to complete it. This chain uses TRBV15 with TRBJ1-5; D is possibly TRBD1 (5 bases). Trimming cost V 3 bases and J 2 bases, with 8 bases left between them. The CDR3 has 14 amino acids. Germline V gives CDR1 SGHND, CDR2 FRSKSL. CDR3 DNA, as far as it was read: TGTGCCAGCAGTTTGGGGGAGGACAACCAGGCTCCGCTT. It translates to CASSLGEDNQAPL. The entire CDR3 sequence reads CASSLGEDNQAPLF.

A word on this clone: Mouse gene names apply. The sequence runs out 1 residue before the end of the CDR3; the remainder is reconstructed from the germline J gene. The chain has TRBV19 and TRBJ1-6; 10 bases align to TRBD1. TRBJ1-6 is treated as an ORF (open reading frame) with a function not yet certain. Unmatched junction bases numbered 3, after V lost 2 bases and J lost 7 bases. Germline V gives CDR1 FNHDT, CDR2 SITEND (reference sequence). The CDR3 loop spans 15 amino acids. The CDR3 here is CASSIRTGGNSPLYF. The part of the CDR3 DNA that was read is TGTGCCAGCAGTATCCGGACAGGGGGAAATTCGCCCCTCTAC.

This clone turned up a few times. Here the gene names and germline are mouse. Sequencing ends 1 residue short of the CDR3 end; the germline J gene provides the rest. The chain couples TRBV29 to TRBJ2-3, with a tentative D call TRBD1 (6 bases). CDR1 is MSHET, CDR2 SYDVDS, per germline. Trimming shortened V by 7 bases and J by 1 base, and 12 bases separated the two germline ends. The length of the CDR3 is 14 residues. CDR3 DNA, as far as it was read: TGTGCTAGCACTACAGGGCCGGGTGCAGAAACGCTGTAT. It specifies CASTTGPGAETLY. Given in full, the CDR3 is CASTTGPGAETLYF.

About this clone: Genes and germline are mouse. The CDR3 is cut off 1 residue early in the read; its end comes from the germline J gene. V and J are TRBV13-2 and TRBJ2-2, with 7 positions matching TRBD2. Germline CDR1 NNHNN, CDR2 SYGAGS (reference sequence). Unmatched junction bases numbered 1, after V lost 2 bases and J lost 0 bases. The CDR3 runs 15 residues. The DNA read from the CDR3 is TGTGCCAGCGGTGAGGGGGGGGCAAACACCGGGCAGCTCTAC. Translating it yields CASGEGGANTGQLY. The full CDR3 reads CASGEGGANTGQLYF.

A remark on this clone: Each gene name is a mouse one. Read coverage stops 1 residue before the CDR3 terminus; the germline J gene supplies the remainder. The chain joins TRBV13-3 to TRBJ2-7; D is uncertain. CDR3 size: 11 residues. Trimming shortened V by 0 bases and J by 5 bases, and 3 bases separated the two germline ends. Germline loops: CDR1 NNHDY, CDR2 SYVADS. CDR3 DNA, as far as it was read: TGTGCCAGCAGTGATGGGGATGAACAGTAC. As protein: CASSDGDEQY. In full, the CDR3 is CASSDGDEQYF.

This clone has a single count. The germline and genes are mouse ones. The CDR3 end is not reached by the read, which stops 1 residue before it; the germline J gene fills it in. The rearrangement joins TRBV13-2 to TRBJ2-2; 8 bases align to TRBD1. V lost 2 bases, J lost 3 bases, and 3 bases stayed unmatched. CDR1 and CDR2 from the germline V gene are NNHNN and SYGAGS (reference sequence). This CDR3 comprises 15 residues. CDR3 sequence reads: CASGDRGRDTGQLYF. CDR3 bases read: TGTGCCAGCGGTGACAGGGGGCGCGACACCGGGCAGCTCTAC.

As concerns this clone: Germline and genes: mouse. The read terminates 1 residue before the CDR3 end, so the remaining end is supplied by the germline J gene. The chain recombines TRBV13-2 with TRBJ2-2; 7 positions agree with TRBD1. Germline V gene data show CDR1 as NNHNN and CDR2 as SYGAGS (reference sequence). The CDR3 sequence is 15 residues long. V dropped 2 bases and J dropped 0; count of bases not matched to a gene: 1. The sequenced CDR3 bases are TGTGCCAGCGGTGAGGGGACAGCAAACACCGGGCAGCTCTAC. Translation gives CASGEGTANTGQLY. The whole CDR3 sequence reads CASGEGTANTGQLYF.

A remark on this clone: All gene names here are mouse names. The covered CDR3 bases are TGTGCAAGCAGCTTGGCCGGGGACTCCTATGAACAGTAC. Its translation is CASSLAGDSYEQY. The whole CDR3 is CASSLAGDSYEQYF. The rearrangement uses TRBV16 and TRBJ2-7; D remains ambiguous. The CDR3 extends 1 residue past the end of the read, so its final part is completed from the germline J gene. V was clipped by 3 bases and J by 0 bases, with 9 bases between them. The CDR3 sequence is 14 residues long. CDR1 SGHSA and CDR2 FRNQAP come from the germline V gene.

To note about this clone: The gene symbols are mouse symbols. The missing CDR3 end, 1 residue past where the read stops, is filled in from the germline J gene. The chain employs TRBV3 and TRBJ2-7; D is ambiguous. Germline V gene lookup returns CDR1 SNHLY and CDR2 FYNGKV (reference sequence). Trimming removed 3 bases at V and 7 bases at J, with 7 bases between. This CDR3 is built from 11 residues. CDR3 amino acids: CASSFGWEQYF. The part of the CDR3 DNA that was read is TGTGCCAGCAGCTTCGGGTGGGAACAGTAC.

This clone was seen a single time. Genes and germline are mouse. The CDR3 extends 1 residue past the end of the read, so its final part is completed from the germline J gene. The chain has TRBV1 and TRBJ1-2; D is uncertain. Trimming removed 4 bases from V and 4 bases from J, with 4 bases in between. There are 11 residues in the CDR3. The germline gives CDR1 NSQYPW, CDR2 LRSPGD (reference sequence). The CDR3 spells CTCSVGSDYTF. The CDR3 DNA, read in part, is TGCACCTGCAGTGTGGGCTCCGACTACACC.

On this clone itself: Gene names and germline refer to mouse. The CDR3 here is CASGETGGGERLFF. The CDR3 DNA, read in part, is TGTGCCAGCGGTGAGACAGGGGGCGGCGAAAGATTATTT. The V call is TRBV13-2, the J call TRBJ1-4, with 10 bases aligning to TRBD1. The CDR3 goes on 1 residue after the read ends, and that part is filled in from the germline J gene. This CDR3 has 14 amino acids. With V trimmed by 2 bases and J by 7 bases, 2 bases remained unmatched. Germline CDR1 and CDR2: NNHNN and SYGAGS (reference sequence).

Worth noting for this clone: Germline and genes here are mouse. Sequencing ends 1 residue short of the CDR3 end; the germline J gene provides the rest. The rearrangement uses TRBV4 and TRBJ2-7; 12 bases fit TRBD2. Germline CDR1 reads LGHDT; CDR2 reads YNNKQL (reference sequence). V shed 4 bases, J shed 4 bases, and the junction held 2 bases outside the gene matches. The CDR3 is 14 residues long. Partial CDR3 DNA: TGTGCCAGCAGCTTGACTGGGGGGGCGTATGAACAGTAC. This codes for CASSLTGGAYEQY. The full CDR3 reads CASSLTGGAYEQYF.

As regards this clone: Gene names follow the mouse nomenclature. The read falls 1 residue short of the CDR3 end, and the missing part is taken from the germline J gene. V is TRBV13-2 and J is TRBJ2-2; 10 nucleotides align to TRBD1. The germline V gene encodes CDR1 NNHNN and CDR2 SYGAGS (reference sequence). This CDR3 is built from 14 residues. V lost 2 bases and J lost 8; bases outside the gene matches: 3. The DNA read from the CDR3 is TGTGCCAGCGGTGAGACAGGGGGCATTGGGCAGCTCTAC. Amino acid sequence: CASGETGGIGQLY. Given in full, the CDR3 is CASGETGGIGQLYF.

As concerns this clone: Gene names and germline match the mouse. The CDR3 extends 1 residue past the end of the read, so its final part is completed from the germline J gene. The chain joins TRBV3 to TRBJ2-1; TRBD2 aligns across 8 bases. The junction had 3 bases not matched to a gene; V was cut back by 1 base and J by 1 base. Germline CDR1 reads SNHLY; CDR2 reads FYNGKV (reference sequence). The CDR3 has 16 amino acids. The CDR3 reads CASSLEAGGNYAEQFF. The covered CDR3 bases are TGTGCCAGCAGCTTAGAGGCTGGGGGGAACTATGCTGAGCAGTTC.

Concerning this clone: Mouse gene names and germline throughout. The CDR3 protein is CASSQGGANTGQLYF. The sequenced part of the CDR3 DNA is TGTGCCAGCAGTCAAGGGGGCGCAAACACCGGGCAGCTCTAC. This rearrangement joins TRBV19 to TRBJ2-2, with D tentatively TRBD1 (7 bases). The read ends 1 residue before the CDR3 terminus; that terminus is restored from the germline J gene. Trimming removed 4 bases from V and 0 bases from J, with 10 bases in between. The CDR3 is 15 residues long. The germline V gene has CDR1 FNHDT and CDR2 SITEND (reference sequence).

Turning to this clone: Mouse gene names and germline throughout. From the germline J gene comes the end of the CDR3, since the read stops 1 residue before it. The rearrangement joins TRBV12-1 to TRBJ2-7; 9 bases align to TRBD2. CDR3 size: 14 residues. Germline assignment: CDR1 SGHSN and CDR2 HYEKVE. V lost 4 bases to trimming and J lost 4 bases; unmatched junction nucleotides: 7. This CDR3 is CASSDRDWEYEQYF. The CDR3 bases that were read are TGTGCCAGCTCCGATCGGGACTGGGAGTATGAACAGTAC.

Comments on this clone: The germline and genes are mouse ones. The sequenced CDR3 bases are TGTGCTAGCAGCCGGGACAGCTCCTATGAACAGTAC. Its protein is CASSRDSSYEQY. The full CDR3 is CASSRDSSYEQYF. The chain combines TRBV29 with TRBJ2-7; 7 bases match TRBD1. The read falls 1 residue short of the CDR3 end, and the missing part is taken from the germline J gene. The CDR3 is 13 residues long. The J segment lost 0 bases and the V segment lost 6 bases, leaving 2 bases of the junction unmatched. From germline, CDR1 is MSHET and CDR2 SYDVDS.

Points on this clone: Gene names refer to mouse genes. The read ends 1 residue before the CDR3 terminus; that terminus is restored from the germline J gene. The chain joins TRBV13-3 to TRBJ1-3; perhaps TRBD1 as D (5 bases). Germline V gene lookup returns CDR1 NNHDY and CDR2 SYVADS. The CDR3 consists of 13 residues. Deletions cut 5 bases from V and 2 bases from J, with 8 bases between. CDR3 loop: CASSPGPGNTLYF. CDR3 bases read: TGTGCCAGCAGCCCAGGGCCTGGAAATACGCTCTAT.

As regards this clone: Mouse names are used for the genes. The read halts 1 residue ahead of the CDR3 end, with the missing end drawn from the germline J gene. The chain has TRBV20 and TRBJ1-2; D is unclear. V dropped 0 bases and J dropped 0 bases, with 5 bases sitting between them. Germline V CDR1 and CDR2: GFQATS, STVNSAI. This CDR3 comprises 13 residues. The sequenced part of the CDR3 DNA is TGTGGTGCTAGGGATACAACAAACTCCGACTACACC. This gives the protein CGARDTTNSDYT. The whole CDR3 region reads CGARDTTNSDYTF.

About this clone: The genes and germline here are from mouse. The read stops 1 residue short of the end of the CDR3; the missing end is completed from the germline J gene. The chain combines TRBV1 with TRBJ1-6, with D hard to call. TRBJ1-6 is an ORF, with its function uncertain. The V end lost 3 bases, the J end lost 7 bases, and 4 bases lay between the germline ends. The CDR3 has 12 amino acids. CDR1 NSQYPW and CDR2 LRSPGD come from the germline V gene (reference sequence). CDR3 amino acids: CTCSARNSPLYF. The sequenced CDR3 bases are TGCACCTGCAGTGCGAGGAATTCGCCCCTCTAC.

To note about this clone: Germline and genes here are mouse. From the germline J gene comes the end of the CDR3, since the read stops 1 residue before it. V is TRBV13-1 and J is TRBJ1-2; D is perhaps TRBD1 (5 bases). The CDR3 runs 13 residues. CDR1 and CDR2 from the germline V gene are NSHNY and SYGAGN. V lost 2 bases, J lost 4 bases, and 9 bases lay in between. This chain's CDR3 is CASSDGRGSDYTF. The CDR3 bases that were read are TGTGCCAGCAGTGACGGGAGGGGCTCCGACTACACC.

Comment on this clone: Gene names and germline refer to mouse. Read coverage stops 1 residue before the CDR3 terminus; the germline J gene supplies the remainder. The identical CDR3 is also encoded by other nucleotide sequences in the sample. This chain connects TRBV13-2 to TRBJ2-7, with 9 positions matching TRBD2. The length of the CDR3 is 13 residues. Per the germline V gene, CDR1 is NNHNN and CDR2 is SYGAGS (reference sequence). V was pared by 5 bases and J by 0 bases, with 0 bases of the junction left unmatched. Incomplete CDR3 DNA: TGTGCCAGCGGGGGACTGGGCTCCTATGAACAGTAC. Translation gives CASGGLGSYEQY. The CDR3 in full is CASGGLGSYEQYF.

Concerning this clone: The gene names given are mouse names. CDR3 DNA, as far as it was read: TGTGCCAGCAGTGGCTGGGAAAACACCTTGTAC. Translated, it gives CASSGWENTLY. The full CDR3 is CASSGWENTLYF. The chain links TRBV13-3 to TRBJ2-4; a possible D gene is TRBD2 (5 bases). From the germline J gene comes the end of the CDR3, since the read stops 1 residue before it. The CDR3 contains 12 residues. Germline loops: CDR1 NNHDY, CDR2 SYVADS. V shed 3 bases and J shed 4 bases, with 6 bases lying between them.

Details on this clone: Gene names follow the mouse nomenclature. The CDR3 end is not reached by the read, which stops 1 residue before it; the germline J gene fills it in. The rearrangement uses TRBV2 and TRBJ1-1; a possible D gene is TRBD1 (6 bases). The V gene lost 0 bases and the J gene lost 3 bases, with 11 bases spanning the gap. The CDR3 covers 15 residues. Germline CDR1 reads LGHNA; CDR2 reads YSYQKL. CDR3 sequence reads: CASSQDRGGDTEVFF. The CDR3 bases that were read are TGTGCCAGCAGCCAAGACAGGGGAGGGGACACAGAAGTCTTC. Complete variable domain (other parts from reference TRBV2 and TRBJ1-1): DPKIIQKPKYLVAVTGSEKILICEQYLGHNAMYWYRQSAKKPLEFMFSYSYQKLMDNQTASSRFQPQSSKKNHLDLQITALKPDDSATYFCASSQDRGGDTEVFFGKGTRLTVV.

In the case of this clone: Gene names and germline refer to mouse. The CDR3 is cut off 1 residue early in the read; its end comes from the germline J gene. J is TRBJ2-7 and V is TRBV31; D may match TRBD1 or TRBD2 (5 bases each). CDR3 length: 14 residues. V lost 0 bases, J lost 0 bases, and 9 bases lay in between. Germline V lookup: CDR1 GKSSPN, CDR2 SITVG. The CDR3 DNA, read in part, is TGTGCCTGGAGTCTCTCGGGGGTCTCCTATGAACAGTAC. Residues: CAWSLSGVSYEQY. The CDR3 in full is CAWSLSGVSYEQYF. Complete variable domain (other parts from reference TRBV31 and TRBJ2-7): AQTIHQWPVAEIKAVGSPLSLGCTIKGKSSPNLYWYWQATGGTLQQLFYSITVGQVESVVQLNLSASRPKDDQFILSTEKLLLSHSGFYLCAWSLSGVSYEQYFGPGTRLTVL.

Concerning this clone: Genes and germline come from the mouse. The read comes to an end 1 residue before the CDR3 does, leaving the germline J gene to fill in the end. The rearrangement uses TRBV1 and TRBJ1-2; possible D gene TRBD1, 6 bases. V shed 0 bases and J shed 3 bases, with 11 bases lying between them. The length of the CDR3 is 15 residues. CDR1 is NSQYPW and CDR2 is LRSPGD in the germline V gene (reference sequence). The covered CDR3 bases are TGCACCTGCAGTGCAGATAGGGGGGCGGACTCCGACTACACC. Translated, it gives CTCSADRGADSDYT. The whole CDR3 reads CTCSADRGADSDYTF. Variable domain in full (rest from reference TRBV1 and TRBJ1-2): VTLLEQNPRWRLVPRGQAVNLRCILKNSQYPWMSWYQQDLQKQLQWLFTLRSPGDKEVKSLPGADYLATRVTDTELRLQVANMSQGRTLYCTCSADRGADSDYTFGSGTRLLVI.

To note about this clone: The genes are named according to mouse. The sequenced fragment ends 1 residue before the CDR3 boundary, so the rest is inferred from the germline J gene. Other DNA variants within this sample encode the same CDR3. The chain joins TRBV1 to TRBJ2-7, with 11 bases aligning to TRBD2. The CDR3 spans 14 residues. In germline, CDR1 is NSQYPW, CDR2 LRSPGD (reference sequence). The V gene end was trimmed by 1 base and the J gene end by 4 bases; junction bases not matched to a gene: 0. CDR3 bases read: TGCACCTGCAGTGCAGGGGACTGGGGGTATGAACAGTAC. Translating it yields CTCSAGDWGYEQY. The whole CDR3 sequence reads CTCSAGDWGYEQYF.